These T cell receptor beta chains were read from a single sample in a study of blood T cell repertoires in COVID-19. Assay: immunoSEQ multiplex PCR; the TCRdb copy retains only in-frame clones and omits some. The table lists 150,000 to 200,000 clones, more than 75% of them singletons. Sequencing was carried out using PBMCs or T cells enriched from blood (not recorded which). Source of these receptors: a woman between 45 and 60 years old with acute COVID-19. CDR3s include the opening cysteine and the closing phenylalanine or tryptophan. The D gene is left open where the match is weak. Size tells how often a clone was seen (once, few, many) or the class of an expanded clone, and some rows leave it out.

TGTGCCAGCAGTGACAGGGGGCTTAGGACTGAAGCTTTCTTT,CASSDRGLRTEAFF,TRBV5-4,.,TRBD1,TRBJ1-1
TGTGCCAGCAGTTATACGGGACAGGGAGCTGAAGCTTTCTTT,CASSYTGQGAEAFF,TRBV6-5,few,TRBD1,TRBJ1-1
TGTGCCAGCAGCTCGGGAGATGACAGACAGTATTTT,CASSSGDDRQYF,TRBV11-3,.,.,TRBJ2-3
TGTGCCAGTACCTCTCAAGGCCCGGACTATTTATACACCGGGGAGCTGTTTTTT,CASTSQGPDYLYTGELFF,TRBV19,once,.,TRBJ2-2
TGTGCCAGCACCGCCCTAGCTGGCTTCGCCGGGGAGCTGTTTTTT,CASTALAGFAGELFF,TRBV28,few,.,TRBJ2-2
TGTGCCAGCACCCGGACAGGGGATAATGAGCAGTTCTTC,CASTRTGDNEQFF,TRBV6-6,.,TRBD1,TRBJ2-1
TGTGCCAGCAGCCGCGGACAGCTCCAAGAGACCCAGTACTTC,CASSRGQLQETQYF,TRBV11-2,.,.,TRBJ2-5
TGTGCCTGGAGTGTTGGGCAGGCCCTCAATCAGCCCCAGCATTTT,CAWSVGQALNQPQHF,TRBV30,.,.,TRBJ1-5
TGCGCCAGCAGCCAAGGAGGGGGGCTGGCGGGGGGGCATAATTACAATGAGCAGTTCTTC,CASSQGGGLAGGHNYNEQFF,TRBV4-3,once,TRBD2,TRBJ2-1
TGTGCCAGCTCACCTCGACTAGCGGGGGGCGAAGAGACCCAGTACTTC,CASSPRLAGGEETQYF,TRBV18,.,TRBD2,TRBJ2-5
TGTGCCAGCAGTGAAGCAGGGGCGGGAGAGGTAGCTTTCTTT,CASSEAGAGEVAFF,TRBV2,.,.,TRBJ1-1
TGCAGCGTTGAGACAGGGGTCACCGGGGAGCTGTTTTTT,CSVETGVTGELFF,TRBV29-1,.,TRBD1,TRBJ2-2
TGTGCCAGTAGTCCCCAGCGGGGGGAGCAGTTCTTC,CASSPQRGEQFF,TRBV19,.,TRBD2,TRBJ2-1
TGTGCCAGCAGCGTTCAGGGCGCCCACACAGATACGCAGTATTTT,CASSVQGAHTDTQYF,TRBV9,once,.,TRBJ2-3
TGTGCCAGTAGAAGCGGGAGGGGGACACTCAATGAAAAACTGTTTTTT,CASRSGRGTLNEKLFF,TRBV19,.,.,TRBJ1-4
TGCGCCAGCAGTCAATCCGGCCAGGGGGGCGAAGCTTTCTTT,CASSQSGQGGEAFF,TRBV23-1,.,TRBD1,TRBJ1-1
TGTGCCAGCATGGTCAGTATCTCCTACAATGAGCAGTTCTTC,CASMVSISYNEQFF,TRBV7-9,.,.,TRBJ2-1
TGTGCCAGCAGTTTTTCGCATCGGGGGGCGGAAAAACTGTTTTTT,CASSFSHRGAEKLFF,TRBV28,.,.,TRBJ1-4
TGTGCCAGTAGGGACCGGACAAAGACTAGCGGGGGGATAAGCACAGATACGCAGTATTTT,CASRDRTKTSGGISTDTQYF,TRBV19,.,TRBD2,TRBJ2-3
TGTGCCAGCAGCTTAATGGGGAAGACAGGTTTTAATGAAAAACTGTTTTTT,CASSLMGKTGFNEKLFF,TRBV7-6,.,.,TRBJ1-4
TGTGCCAGCAGTTCCTGGGGGACTAGCGGGTTATCGAACACCGGGGAGCTGTTTTTT,CASSSWGTSGLSNTGELFF,TRBV28,.,TRBD2,TRBJ2-2
TGTGCCAGCAGAACCGGGACAGGGGGGCAGAACACTGAAGCTTTCTTT,CASRTGTGGQNTEAFF,TRBV5-5,.,TRBD1,TRBJ1-1
TGTGCCACCGCCAGCAGGGCGAACAATCAGCCCCAGCATTTT,CATASRANNQPQHF,TRBV24-1,.,.,TRBJ1-5